These 5 T cell receptor beta chains originate from one sample sequenced in a study of blood T cell repertoires in COVID-19. The table came from immunoSEQ multiplex PCR; TCRdb's copy has only in-frame clones and leaves some out. The sample yields around 80,000 clones, almost 85% seen once. Sequencing was performed on peripheral blood. The receptor set was obtained from a man aged 55 to 69 with acute or convalescent COVID-19.

The chain links TRBV5-4 to TRBJ1-2; 7 bases align to TRBD1. The CDR3 is made up of 12 amino acids. Trimming cost V 4 bases and J 6 bases; bases outside gene matches: 3. Looked up from germline, CDR1 is SGHNT and CDR2 is YYREEE (reference sequence). The CDR3 spells CASSLDRNGYTF. The CDR3 DNA is TGTGCCAGCAGCCTGGACAGGAATGGCTACACCTTC.

Here the CDR3 reads CASSLSNNYGYTF. The CDR3 DNA follows: TGTGCCAGCAGCTTATCAAATAACTATGGCTACACCTTC. The gene calls are TRBV7-8 and TRBJ1-2; D ambiguous. This CDR3 has 13 amino acids. Trimming removed 2 bases from V and 1 base from J, with 5 bases in between. CDR1 is SGHVS and CDR2 is FQNEAQ in the germline V gene.

The rearrangement joins TRBV27 to TRBJ1-1; D may be TRBD1 (5 bases). Germline-derived CDR1 and CDR2 are MNHEY and SMNVEV (reference sequence). The CDR3 has 15 amino acids. The V end was cut by 5 bases, the J end by 0 bases, with 13 bases between. The CDR3 loop reads CASSPGRTMNTEAFF. The CDR3 DNA is TGTGCCAGCAGTCCGGGACGGACTATGAACACTGAAGCTTTCTTT.

The chain joins TRBV11-1 to TRBJ1-1; D is ambiguous. The CDR3 covers 13 residues. Looked up from germline, CDR1 is SGHAT and CDR2 is FQDESV (reference sequence). The V and J ends lost 0 bases and 1 base respectively, with 3 bases between them. The CDR3 DNA sequence: TGTGCCAGCAGCTTAGCTAGGAACACTGAAGCTTTCTTT. Translating gives CASSLARNTEAFF.

Worth noting for this clone: At one end the junction does not follow the germline gene, possibly because of a read error. This chain connects TRBV6-5 to TRBJ2-2, with TRBD1 as a possible D gene (6 bases). Germline CDR1 and CDR2: MNHEY and SVGAGI. The length of the CDR3 is 13 residues. The CDR3 DNA follows: TGTGCCACCCAAACAGGGAACGCCGGGGAGCTGTTTTTT. Translation gives CATQTGNAGELFF.